This is a list of T cell receptor beta chains from one sample in a study of OX40 agonist ivuxolimab in advanced cancers. Clones were sequenced by immunoSEQ multiplex PCR, and TCRdb holds only the in-frame ones, with some missing. The repertoire holds about 89,000 clones, with over 75% as singletons. The starting material was CD4+ or CD8+ T cells sorted from blood, obtained in a trial of the OX40 agonist ivuxolimab. The receptors here all came from an adult with an advanced solid tumor such as melanoma, head and neck, liver or kidney cancer. Each CDR3 is given with its conserved first and last residue. The order of the fields is CDR3 length, V gene, D gene, J gene, clone size, CDR3 protein, CDR3 DNA. The D gene is left open where the match is weak. Clone size appears in some rows only: once, few, many, or a class for an expanded clone.

14	TRBV6-6	NA	TRBJ1-4	NA	CASSYGYHGEKLFF	TGTGCCAGCAGTTACGGGTACCACGGGGAAAAACTGTTTTTT
19	TRBV9	TRBD1	TRBJ1-3	NA	CASSPSGGQSFGSGNTIYF	TGTGCCAGCAGCCCCTCGGGGGGACAGTCATTCGGCTCTGGAAACACCATATATTTT
18	TRBV4-1	TRBD1	TRBJ1-4	NA	CASSQEPGGSLQGEKLFF	TGCGCCAGCAGCCAAGAACCAGGGGGTAGTTTACAGGGTGAAAAACTGTTTTTT
15	TRBV2	NA	TRBJ2-7	NA	CASSESGGGRYEQYF	TGTGCCAGCAGTGAAAGCGGAGGGGGCAGATACGAGCAGTACTTC
15	TRBV5-6	TRBD1	TRBJ1-3	NA	CASSLRTGIGNTIYF	TGTGCCAGCAGCCTTAGGACAGGGATAGGAAACACCATATATTTT
15	TRBV7-6	TRBD1	TRBJ2-3	NA	CASSWGTGGSDTQYF	TGTGCCAGCAGCTGGGGGACAGGGGGCTCAGATACGCAGTATTTT
17	TRBV12-2	NA	TRBJ2-1	NA	CASRTGCSGGARDEQFF	TGTGCAAGTCGCACCGGTTGTAGCGGGGGGGCCAGAGATGAGCAGTTCTTC
13	TRBV7-9	NA	TRBJ2-5	NA	CASSIGSIQTQYF	TGTGCCAGCAGCATTGGGTCGATTCAGACCCAGTACTTC
12	TRBV6-6	NA	TRBJ1-1	NA	CASTRGDTEAFF	TGTGCCAGCACTCGGGGGGACACTGAAGCTTTCTTT
16	TRBV7-9	NA	TRBJ1-2	NA	CASSSRVTGKDYGYTF	TGTGCCAGCAGCTCAAGGGTGACAGGAAAGGACTATGGCTACACCTTC
15	TRBV4-3	NA	TRBJ2-1	NA	CASSQGGSFYNEQFF	TGCGCCAGCAGCCAAGGAGGGAGCTTCTACAATGAGCAGTTCTTC
14	TRBV11-2	TRBD1	TRBJ1-2	NA	CASSRSRGLYGYTF	TGTGCCAGCAGCCGCAGCAGGGGGCTCTATGGCTACACCTTC
13	TRBV2	TRBD1	TRBJ2-4	NA	CASISDRGNIQYF	TGTGCCAGCATTTCGGACAGGGGTAACATTCAGTACTTC
14	TRBV25-1	NA	TRBJ1-5	NA	CASSEFQGLGPQHF	TGTGCCAGCAGTGAATTCCAGGGCTTGGGGCCCCAGCATTTT
15	TRBV6-5	NA	TRBJ1-3	NA	CASSTDRFSGNTIYF	TGTGCCAGCAGCACCGACAGGTTCTCTGGAAACACCATATATTTT
18	TRBV30	NA	TRBJ2-6	NA	CAWRARPGTFSGANVLTF	TGTGCCTGGAGGGCGCGTCCAGGGACGTTCTCTGGGGCCAACGTCCTGACTTTC
16	TRBV7-9	NA	TRBJ2-7	NA	CASSPSGSGAHYEQYF	TGTGCCAGCAGCCCGTCGGGGTCTGGGGCGCACTACGAGCAGTACTTC
14	TRBV28	TRBD2	TRBJ2-7	few	CASSLAGEVYEQYF	TGTGCCAGCAGTTTGGCGGGGGAGGTATACGAGCAGTACTTC
11	TRBV30	NA	TRBJ2-7	NA	CAWSVGDEQYF	TGTGCCTGGAGTGTAGGCGACGAGCAGTACTTC
15	TRBV5-4	TRBD2	TRBJ2-3	NA	CASSLTRGGSDTQYF	TGTGCCAGCAGCTTGACGCGGGGGGGCTCAGATACGCAGTATTTT
14	TRBV9	NA	TRBJ2-7	NA	CASSVVAGSYEQYF	TGTGCCAGCAGCGTAGTGGCCGGCTCCTACGAGCAGTACTTC
14	TRBV6-5	NA	TRBJ1-1	NA	CASSYRVRRTEAFF	TGTGCCAGCAGTTACAGGGTGAGAAGGACTGAAGCTTTCTTT
16	TRBV9	NA	TRBJ1-3	once	CASSEGGVVGGNTIYF	TGTGCCAGCAGCGAAGGGGGGGTAGTCGGTGGAAACACCATATATTTT
11	TRBV20-1	TRBD2	TRBJ2-7	NA	CSALAEYEQYF	TGCAGTGCACTAGCGGAGTACGAGCAGTACTTC
16	TRBV27	NA	TRBJ2-7	once	CASSPRTAVGRGEQYF	TGTGCCAGCAGTCCGCGTACCGCCGTAGGCCGGGGCGAGCAGTACTTC
17	TRBV19	NA	TRBJ2-1	NA	CASSIQGQGGGYNEQFF	TGTGCCAGTAGTATACAGGGGCAGGGTGGGGGTTACAATGAGCAGTTCTTC
14	TRBV7-2	NA	TRBJ1-1	NA	CASSLAEKNTEAFF	TGTGCCAGCAGCTTAGCAGAAAAGAACACTGAAGCTTTCTTT
15	TRBV7-2	NA	TRBJ1-4	NA	CASSFVGQKNEKLFF	TGTGCCAGCAGCTTCGTAGGACAGAAGAATGAAAAACTGTTTTTT
15	TRBV5-8	NA	TRBJ1-6	NA	CASSSVGGYNSPLHF	TGTGCCAGCAGCTCCGTGGGGGGATATAATTCACCCCTCCACTTT
12	TRBV6-5	NA	TRBJ2-3	NA	CASSYSGDTQYF	TGTGCCAGCAGTTACTCCGGGGATACGCAGTATTTT
14	TRBV2	NA	TRBJ2-7	NA	CASSETGPSYEQYF	TGTGCCAGCAGTGAAACGGGGCCCTCCTACGAGCAGTACTTC
17	TRBV4-2	NA	TRBJ1-6	NA	CASSQEGGSSYNSPLHF	TGTGCCAGCAGCCAAGAAGGAGGGAGCTCCTATAATTCACCCCTCCACTTT